The following is a TCR beta chain sequence with its context. Its antigen is as yet unknown. The sample is drawn from a study of CD8+ T cells in alopecia areata. Study as a whole: Percent affected scalp area, the SALT score, rated treated patients' severity. Study results and caveats: Unlike in mice, where it was clearer, TCR sharing across patients was less clear, possibly HLA-related. The treated group had a single nonresponder, limiting CD8+ expansion-response conclusions.

Treatment in this sample: oral pan-JAK inhibitor, 5-10 mg twice daily. Both peripheral blood and punch biopsies of lesional scalp skin were obtained from patients who had alopecia areata. Trimming removed 2 bases at V and 10 bases at J, with 13 bases between. CDR1 SGHDT and CDR2 YYEEEE come from the germline V gene. CDR3 length: 14 residues. As the sequencing template, cDNA was produced by extracting RNA and reverse transcribing it. Repertoires were generated with immunoSEQ multiplex PCR, while TCRdb's copy carries only in-frame clones and drops some. The repertoire consists of 10,000 to 15,000 clones, with 65% to 70% occurring once and the leading ten covering around 7%.

The rearrangement uses TRBV5-6 and TRBJ1-6, with D perhaps TRBD1 (5 bases). The TCR was taken from a human donor with alopecia areata. Sequenced material: skin, taken at week 4, from a patient treated with tofacitinib. The CDR3 DNA reads TGTGCCAGCAGCTTAAGGGGTGGGAAATCACCCCTCCACTTT. This translates into CASSLRGGKSPLHF.